This TCR beta chain was sequenced during a study of glioma-infiltrating T cells. Study context: Glioma patients had dexamethasone for six or fewer days before surgery. Blood libraries targeted roughly 4.5- to 10-fold coverage of some 980,000 T cells. Study observations and caveats: Patients with low tissue-blood divergence carried a signature set of shared blood CDR3 motifs. Gliomas, especially low-grade, showed above-expected tissue-blood divergence; non-neoplastic patients showed below.

Using RNA template, CDR3s of TCR alpha and beta were amplified with iRepertoire arm-PCR. TCRdb passed the multiplex PCR reads through MiXCR, listing each CDR3 protein once. The table has approximately 400,000 distinct CDR3 sequences, less than 50% seen once. This clonotype was seen at least ten times. The antigen is undetermined. The CDR3 is made up of 15 amino acids. The ends lost 5 bases at V and 4 bases at J; junction bases unmatched: 6. In germline, CDR1 is SGHTA, CDR2 FQGNSA. The rearrangement uses TRBV7-2 and TRBJ2-1; 9 bases fit TRBD1. This TCR came from a human donor with low-grade glioma or glioblastoma, undergoing nonglioma brain surgery, or in good health (not recorded which). Sequenced: glioma tissue, nonneoplastic brain tissue, or PBMCs (not recorded which). The CDR3 spells CASSLDRGSYNEQFF. The CDR3 DNA follows: TGTGCCAGCAGCCTAGACAGGGGGTCGTACAATGAGCAGTTCTTC.